This TCR beta chain appears in the sequencing data of a study of CD8 T cells in ankylosing spondylitis. The germline CDR1 and CDR2 sequences are SGHTA and FQGNSA. This CDR3 spans 17 amino acids. The V and J ends lost 2 bases and 5 bases, in that order; junction bases with no gene match: 7. This clonotype was detected many times. Its matching antigen is unknown. Broader study findings: Both synovial fluid and blood in reactive arthritis had previously been reported to carry some motif variants.

TCRdb called the 5' RACE reads again in MiXCR, with one record for every CDR3 protein. The table includes 150,000 to 200,000 distinct CDR3 sequences, around a tenth detected once. This TCR derives from a male donor with ankylosing spondylitis or in good health (not recorded which). Sequenced sample: blood, either unsorted or a sorted T cell fraction (not recorded which). The chain joins TRBV7-2 to TRBJ2-3; 13 positions match TRBD2. The CDR3 sequence is CASSLSLAGGQGDTQYF. The CDR3 nucleotides are TGTGCCAGCAGCTTATCACTAGCGGGGGGGCAGGGAGATACGCAGTATTTT.